These 9 T cell receptor beta chains were sequenced from one sample in a study of identical twins. TCRdb independently ran MiXCR on the 5' RACE reads; one entry per CDR3 protein. This sample has some 300,000 distinct CDR3 sequences, with about 12% found just once. Another study also made use of these data, one on yellow fever vaccine responses in identical twins.

Sample: CD8+ T cells sorted from blood. These receptor sequences come from a woman younger than 35 in good health.

This clonotype was counted ten times or more. The genes are TRBV12-3 or TRBV12-4 and TRBJ2-7; D is unclear. V shed 1 base and J shed 2 bases, with 9 bases lying between them. CDR3 length: 14 amino acids. CDR3 residues: CASSLGSSTYEQYF. CDR3 in DNA: TGTGCCAGCAGTTTAGGGTCCAGTACCTACGAGCAGTACTTC.

This clonotype was picked up a small number of times. The chain's CDR3 is CASSLRTGGNSPLHF. Here the CDR3 DNA reads TGCGCCAGCAGCCTGAGGACAGGGGGGAATTCACCCCTCCACTTT. V gene TRBV5-1 combines with J gene TRBJ1-6; 10 bases map to TRBD1. This CDR3 region has 15 residues. In germline, CDR1 is SGHRS, CDR2 YFSETQ. The ends lost 4 bases at V and 7 bases at J; junction bases unmatched: 5.

The chain joins TRBV4-1 to TRBJ2-7, with D perhaps matching TRBD2 (7 bases). This CDR3 spans 16 amino acids. Germline V CDR1 and CDR2: MGHRA, YSYEKL. Trimming pared 2 bases from V and 1 base from J, leaving 15 bases between. The CDR3 spells CASSQNAEGGSYEQYV. In DNA form, the CDR3 reads TGCGCCAGCAGCCAAAATGCGGAGGGGGGGTCCTACGAGCAGTACGTC.

The chain employs TRBV6-5 and TRBJ1-1; TRBD1 is a possible D gene (6 bases). Germline V gives CDR1 MNHEY, CDR2 SVGAGI. The V end was cut by 0 bases, the J end by 5 bases, with 13 bases between. CDR3 length: 15 amino acids. CDR3 sequence (DNA): TGTGCCAGCAGTTACTCGATGGCCGGGACAACTGAAGCTTTCTTT. It codes for CASSYSMAGTTEAFF.

In its sample, this clonotype was seen a few times. The chain carries TRBV4-1 and TRBJ2-7, with D unresolved. Deletions cut 0 bases from V and 2 bases from J, with 11 bases between. From germline, CDR1 is MGHRA and CDR2 YSYEKL. The CDR3 sequence is 15 residues long. The CDR3: CASSQDVGSTYEQYF. CDR3 bases: TGCGCCAGCAGCCAAGATGTGGGATCCACCTACGAGCAGTACTTC.

This chain connects TRBV6-1 to TRBJ1-2; D is undetermined. V lost 4 bases, J lost 0 bases, and 12 bases lay in between. This CDR3 spans 15 amino acids. CDR1 and CDR2 (germline): MNHNS, SASEGT. The CDR3 protein is CASSVGVNPNYGYTF. The CDR3 region has the DNA TGTGCCAGCAGTGTCGGAGTAAACCCTAACTATGGCTACACCTTC.

This clonotype was found many times. The V call is TRBV28, the J call TRBJ2-7, with no clear D. In germline, CDR1 is MDHEN, CDR2 SYDVKM. The germline V and J ends were trimmed by 6 bases and 4 bases, with 16 bases remaining between them. The length of the CDR3 is 14 residues. The CDR3 DNA reads TGTGCCAGCAGCCGTTATGAAACCAAATACGAGCAGTACTTC. Amino acids: CASSRYETKYEQYF.

In this sample, this clonotype turned up many times. The chain employs TRBV7-9 and TRBJ2-7; D not certain. Germline CDR1 reads SEHNR; CDR2 reads FQNEAQ (reference sequence). V was clipped by 4 bases and J by 0 bases, with 7 bases between them. CDR3 length equals 13 residues. The DNA for the CDR3 is TGTGCCAGCAGCTCGGCGAGCTCCTACGAGCAGTACGTC. It translates to CASSSASSYEQYV.

The chain employs TRBV5-4 and TRBJ2-1; TRBD2 agrees at 9 bases. Germline lookup yields CDR1 SGHNT and CDR2 YYREEE (reference sequence). The CDR3 sequence is 15 residues long. After removal of 6 bases from V and 7 bases from J, the junction contained 11 bases not matched to a gene. Here the CDR3 reads CASTPPAGGDNEQFF. The CDR3 region has the DNA TGTGCCAGCACCCCACCGGCGGGAGGGGATAATGAGCAGTTCTTC. The complete variable domain, with remaining parts taken from reference TRBV5-4 and TRBJ2-1, reads ETGVTQSPTHLIKTRGQQVTLRCSSQSGHNTVSWYQQALGQGPQFIFQYYREEENGRGNFPPRFSGLQFPNYSSELNVNALELDDSALYLCASTPPAGGDNEQFFGPGTRLTVL.